Here is one T cell receptor beta chain with its context. The CDR3 spans 15 residues. With 2 bases removed from V and 5 bases from J, the gap between germline ends came to 10 bases. The germline V gene encodes CDR1 MNHEY and CDR2 SMNVEV (reference sequence). Researchers ran the PCR with 60 Vbeta and 13 Jbeta primers. Repertoires were generated with immunoSEQ multiplex PCR, while TCRdb's copy carries only in-frame clones and drops some. The table has some 150,000 clones, roughly 80% seen once; the top ten hold 4% to 4.5%. The data were obtained in a study of cytomegalovirus exposure and HLA in healthy donors.

The sequenced sample consisted of PBMCs. This TCR derives from a middle-aged woman in good health and CMV-seropositive. The chain is built from TRBV27 and TRBJ1-6, with D unresolved. CDR3 region: CASSLEAVHNSPLHF. The DNA of the CDR3 is TGTGCCAGCAGTTTAGAGGCAGTACATAATTCACCCCTCCACTTT.